This paragraph reports one T cell receptor beta chain. Its antigen remains unknown. Sampling times: baseline, cycle 4 day 1, cycle 7 day 1. TCRdb's table, derived via immunoSEQ multiplex PCR, lists solely in-frame clones and lacks some. There are some 60,000 clones in the sample; 85% to 90% occur only once, and 3.9% lies in the top ten. This CDR3 comprises 14 residues. V was cut by 6 bases and J by 4 bases, with 18 bases left in between. Germline V gene data show CDR1 as SQVTM and CDR2 as ANQGSEA. These data originate in a study of OX40 agonist ivuxolimab in advanced cancers. Overall study: Subjects had a mean age of around 63 years, with a range of roughly 20 to 79; less than 90% were male.

Overall study results and limits: More expanded clones were found, on average, in CD8+ than in CD4+ T cells. The investigators did not determine what antigen specificity the expanded peripheral T cells had.

Sequencing used CD4+ or CD8+ T cells sorted from blood, obtained in a trial of the OX40 agonist ivuxolimab. This receptor was identified in an adult with an advanced solid tumor such as melanoma, head and neck, liver or kidney cancer. This sequence joins TRBV29-1 and TRBJ2-5; the D gene is possibly TRBD2 (5 bases). CDR3 in DNA: TGCAGCGTGACCTCCTCGGGGATCGGAGAGACCCAGTACTTC. Encoded protein: CSVTSSGIGETQYF.